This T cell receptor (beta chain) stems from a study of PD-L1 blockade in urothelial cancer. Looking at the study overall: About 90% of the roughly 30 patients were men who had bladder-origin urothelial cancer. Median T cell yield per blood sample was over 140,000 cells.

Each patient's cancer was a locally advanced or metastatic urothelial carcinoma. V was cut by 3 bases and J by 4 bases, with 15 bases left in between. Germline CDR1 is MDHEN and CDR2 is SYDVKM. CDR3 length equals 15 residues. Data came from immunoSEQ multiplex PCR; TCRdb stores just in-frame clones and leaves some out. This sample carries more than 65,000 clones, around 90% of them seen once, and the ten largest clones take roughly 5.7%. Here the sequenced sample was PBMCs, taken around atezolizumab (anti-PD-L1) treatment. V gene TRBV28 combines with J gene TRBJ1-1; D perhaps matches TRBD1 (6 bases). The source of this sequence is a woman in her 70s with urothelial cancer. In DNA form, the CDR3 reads TGTGCCAGCAGTTTGAAGGACCTCAGGGGCACTGAAGCTTTCTTT. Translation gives CASSLKDLRGTEAFF.